The rows below give T cell receptor beta chains drawn from one sample of a study of T cells after posttransplantation cyclophosphamide. TCRdb's table, derived via immunoSEQ multiplex PCR, lists solely in-frame clones and lacks some. The record shows 7,000 to 8,500 clones for this sample, with no singletons present. The sequencing here drew on PBMCs, taken after allogeneic stem cell transplant with posttransplant cyclophosphamide. These receptors were collected from a male patient between 45 and 59 years old who received an allogeneic stem cell transplant from an unrelated donor, was CMV-positive, and had acute GVHD only. Some T cells could come from the graft donor. CDR3s include the opening cysteine and the closing phenylalanine or tryptophan. The D gene is left open where the match is weak. Rows give clone size only sometimes, using once, few, many, or a class for an expanded clone.

CASSSPPKDTQYF | TGTGCCAGCAGCTCGCCCCCTAAGGATACGCAGTATTTT | TRBV6-5 | . | few | TRBJ2-3
CAWSLDRGYGYTF | TGTGCCTGGAGTTTGGACAGGGGGTATGGCTACACCTTC | TRBV30 | TRBD1 | few | TRBJ1-2
CASSGLTSGRSYNEQFF | TGTGCCAGCAGCGGATTGACTAGCGGGCGCTCCTACAATGAGCAGTTCTTC | TRBV9 | TRBD2 | many | TRBJ2-1
CASSQGFPSSSGANVLTF | TGCGCCAGCAGCCAGGGGTTTCCTTCGTCCTCTGGGGCCAACGTCCTGACTTTC | TRBV5-1 | . | many | TRBJ2-6
CASSLQGDSSYEQYF | TGCGCCAGCAGCTTACAGGGGGACAGCTCCTACGAGCAGTACTTC | TRBV5-1 | TRBD1 | . | TRBJ2-7
CTSSNRQGEVLQETQYF | TGCACCAGCAGCAACCGACAGGGGGAAGTATTGCAAGAGACCCAGTACTTC | TRBV1 | . | many | TRBJ2-5
CASSERGYGYTF | TGTGCCAGCAGTGAACGGGGTTATGGCTACACCTTC | TRBV6-1 | . | many | TRBJ1-2
CASGLVLGPSDTQYF | TGTGCTAGTGGTTTGGTACTAGGCCCCTCAGATACGCAGTATTTT | TRBV12-5 | . | many | TRBJ2-3
CATSREGYPGDEQFF | TGTGCCACCAGCAGAGAGGGCTACCCAGGGGATGAGCAGTTCTTC | TRBV15 | . | few | TRBJ2-1
CASSFPSTEGNGYTF | TGTGCCAGCAGTTTTCCCTCCACGGAGGGTAATGGCTACACCTTC | TRBV28 | . | many | TRBJ1-2
CASSSGTDNQPQHF | TGCGCCAGCAGCTCTGGGACAGACAATCAGCCCCAGCATTTT | TRBV5-1 | TRBD1 | many | TRBJ1-5
CASSQVLAGRTDTQYF | TGTGCCAGCAGCCAAGTGTTAGCGGGAAGAACAGATACGCAGTATTTT | TRBV4-2 | TRBD2 | . | TRBJ2-3
CACRPSGGLEQYF | TGTGCCTGCCGCCCCAGTGGAGGGCTCGAGCAGTACTTC | TRBV30 | . | . | TRBJ2-7
CASKGQGPGELFF | TGTGCCAGCAAGGGGCAGGGGCCCGGGGAGCTGTTTTTT | TRBV9 | . | many | TRBJ2-2
CASSQGSSGNTIYF | TGCGCCAGCAGTCAAGGGAGCTCTGGAAACACCATATATTTT | TRBV10-2 | . | many | TRBJ1-3
CAWSAVEKLFF | TGTGCCTGGAGTGCCGTTGAAAAACTGTTTTTT | TRBV30 | . | many | TRBJ1-4
CASSQVYGTDYGYTF | TGTGCCAGCAGCCAAGTGTACGGGACAGACTATGGCTACACCTTC | TRBV14 | TRBD1 | many | TRBJ1-2
CASSPTLGATEAFF | TGCGCCAGCAGCCCCACCTTGGGGGCCACTGAAGCTTTCTTT | TRBV5-1 | . | many | TRBJ1-1
CASSLFASGRPSSYNEQFF | TGTGCCAGCAGCTTATTTGCTAGCGGGAGGCCAAGCTCCTACAATGAGCAGTTCTTC | TRBV7-9 | TRBD2 | many | TRBJ2-1
CASTSGTSGNNEQFF | TGTGCCAGCACCTCCGGGACTAGCGGTAACAATGAGCAGTTCTTC | TRBV9 | TRBD2 | many | TRBJ2-1
CASSVEGLAGGEQFF | TGTGCCAGCAGCGTAGAAGGACTAGCGGGGGGTGAGCAGTTCTTC | TRBV9 | TRBD2 | many | TRBJ2-1
CASSSTGDLRQAHGYTF | TGTGCCAGCAGCTCGACAGGGGATTTGCGGCAAGCGCATGGCTACACCTTC | TRBV13 | TRBD1 | many | TRBJ1-2
CASSTRSGYNSPLHF | TGTGCCAGCAGCACGCGGTCTGGCTATAATTCACCCCTCCACTTT | TRBV2 | . | . | TRBJ1-6
CAALAGTELNTEAFF | TGTGCCGCTCTCGCCGGGACAGAGTTAAACACTGAAGCTTTCTTT | TRBV28 | TRBD1 | . | TRBJ1-1
CASRAGTSYGYTF | TGTGCCAGCAGGGCGGGGACCTCCTATGGCTACACCTTC | TRBV7-9 | . | . | TRBJ1-2
CAIDGGEAYGYTF | TGTGCCATTGATGGAGGGGAGGCCTATGGCTACACCTTC | TRBV30 | . | . | TRBJ1-2